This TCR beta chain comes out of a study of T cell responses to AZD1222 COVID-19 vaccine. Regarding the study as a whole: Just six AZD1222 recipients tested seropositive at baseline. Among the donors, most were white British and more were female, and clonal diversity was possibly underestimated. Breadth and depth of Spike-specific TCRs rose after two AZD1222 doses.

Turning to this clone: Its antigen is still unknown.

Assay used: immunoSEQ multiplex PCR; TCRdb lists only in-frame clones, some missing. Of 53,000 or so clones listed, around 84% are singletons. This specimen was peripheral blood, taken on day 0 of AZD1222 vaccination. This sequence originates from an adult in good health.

CDR3 bases: TGTGCCGGCAACAGGGACGGGGAGACCCAGTACTTC. Translated: CAGNRDGETQYF. This chain links TRBV30 with TRBJ2-5; D might be TRBD1 (6 bases). CDR3 length: 12 amino acids. Germline V gene lookup returns CDR1 GTSNPN and CDR2 SVGIG (reference sequence). V shed 8 bases and J shed 5 bases, with 15 bases lying between them.